Listed here are 10 T cell receptor beta chains from one sample, sequenced in a study of beta chain features in type 1 diabetes. As every portion of the isolated RNA was reverse transcribed, the sequencing read expressed TCRB transcripts. The table came from immunoSEQ multiplex PCR; TCRdb's copy has only in-frame clones and leaves some out. The table lists 200,000 to 300,000 clones, around 68% of them singletons, with approximately 0.05% in the top ten. The sequencing input was naive CD4+ T cells from blood. The receptors here all came from a man aged 25 to 40 in good health.

This clone came up once. V usage is TRBV4-2 and J usage is TRBJ2-2; 7 bases align to TRBD1. The CDR3 is 16 residues long. Germline CDR1 LGHNA, CDR2 YNFKEQ. J lost 1 base, V lost 0 bases, and 2 bases had no gene match. The CDR3 sequence: CASSQETGLNTGELFF. The CDR3, as DNA: TGTGCCAGCAGCCAAGAGACAGGGCTGAACACCGGGGAGCTGTTTTTT.

This clone was seen just once. The chain employs TRBV7-9 and TRBJ2-7; tentative D call: TRBD2 (5 bases). The germline gives CDR1 SEHNR, CDR2 FQNEAQ (reference sequence). V gave up 7 bases and J gave up 1 base, with 17 bases separating them. This CDR3 region has 15 residues. The CDR3: CASIPSYGDSYEQYF. CDR3 sequence (DNA): TGTGCCAGCATCCCATCTTACGGGGATTCCTACGAGCAGTACTTC.

The rearrangement uses TRBV30 and TRBJ2-5, with D perhaps assigned TRBD1 or TRBD2 (6 bases each). The CDR3 covers 12 residues. V lost 3 bases to trimming and J lost 7 bases, with 12 bases between them. Per the germline V gene, CDR1 is GTSNPN and CDR2 is SVGIG (reference sequence). The CDR3 sequence: CAWRQGGGTQYF. The CDR3 DNA reads as TGTGCCTGGAGACAGGGAGGAGGGACCCAGTACTTC.

The chain joins TRBV7-2 to TRBJ1-1; D gene uncertain. CDR1 SGHTA and CDR2 FQGNSA come from the germline V gene. V gave up 5 bases and J gave up 3 bases, with 16 bases separating them. CDR3 size: 15 residues. In nucleotides, the CDR3 is TGTGCCAGCAGCCATTACGGGCGGGCCCACACTGAAGCTTTCTTT. It is translated as CASSHYGRAHTEAFF. The whole variable domain, remainder taken from reference TRBV7-2 and TRBJ1-1, is GAGVSQSPSNKVTEKGKDVELRCDPISGHTALYWYRQSLGQGLEFLIYFQGNSAPDKSGLPSDRFSAERTGGSVSTLTIQRTQQEDSAVYLCASSHYGRAHTEAFFGQGTRLTVV.

This clone was detected only a few times. Other DNA sequences in this sample translate to the same CDR3. The V and J genes are TRBV29-1 and TRBJ2-2, with 7 bases aligning to TRBD1. The CDR3 contains 13 residues. Germline V gives CDR1 SQVTM, CDR2 ANQGSEA. The V and J ends lost 6 bases and 2 bases, in that order; junction bases with no gene match: 3. CDR3 nucleotide sequence: TGCAGCGTCGACAGGGCTAACACCGGGGAGCTGTTTTTT. Translating gives CSVDRANTGELFF.

This clone was observed a single time. CDR3 region: CASSPTSGAGGYEQYF. In DNA form, the CDR3 reads TGTGCCAGCAGCCCCACCTCAGGGGCGGGGGGATACGAGCAGTACTTC. The V call is TRBV28, the J call TRBJ2-7, with 8 bases identical to TRBD2. In germline, CDR1 is MDHEN, CDR2 SYDVKM. The CDR3 sequence is 16 residues long. The junction had 14 bases not matched to a gene; V was cut back by 6 bases and J by 4 bases.

This sequence joins TRBV6-6 and TRBJ2-7; D perhaps matches TRBD2 (5 bases). Trimming stripped 6 bases from V and 2 bases from J, with 17 bases between. This CDR3 spans 15 amino acids. Germline CDR1 is MNHNY and CDR2 is SVGAGI (reference sequence). CDR3 nucleotides: TGTGCCAGCAGCCCCGGACTGCAGCACGCCTACGAGCAGTACTTC. It yields the protein CASSPGLQHAYEQYF.

The rearrangement uses TRBV4-3 and TRBJ2-7, with D maybe TRBD1 (6 bases). Germline V gene sequence: CDR1 LGHNA, CDR2 YSLEER. Trimming took 0 bases from V and 5 from J, leaving 17 bases between them. This CDR3 comprises 16 residues. CDR3 nucleotides: TGCGCCAGCAGCCAAGAGGACAGACTCCCTATGAACGAGCAGTACTTC. Amino acids: CASSQEDRLPMNEQYF.

The CDR3 spells CASSSGGSLDGELFF. In nucleotides, the CDR3 is TGTGCCAGCAGCTCCGGCGGGAGTCTGGACGGGGAGCTGTTTTTT. The chain links TRBV11-2 to TRBJ2-2; 7 nucleotides align to TRBD2. The V segment lost 4 bases and the J segment 7 bases; nucleotides outside the gene matches: 9. The length of the CDR3 is 15 residues. CDR1 and CDR2 (germline): SGHAT, FQNNGV.

The rearrangement uses TRBV30 and TRBJ1-2; 7 positions match TRBD1. Germline loops: CDR1 GTSNPN, CDR2 SVGIG (reference sequence). The V and J ends lost 4 bases and 4 bases, in that order; junction bases with no gene match: 9. The CDR3 is 14 residues long. This CDR3 reads CAWTGGQNTYGYTF. The CDR3 coding sequence is TGTGCCTGGACGGGGGGACAGAATACCTATGGCTACACCTTC. Filled out from reference TRBV30 and TRBJ1-2, the complete variable domain reads SQTIHQWPATLVQPVGSPLSLECTVEGTSNPNLYWYRQAAGRGLQLLFYSVGIGQISSEVPQNLSASRPQDRQFILSSKKLLLSDSGFYLCAWTGGQNTYGYTFGSGTRLTVV.